The 23 T cell receptor beta chains below were found in one sample sequenced in a study of cytomegalovirus exposure and HLA in healthy donors. The primer mix had 60 Vbeta and 13 Jbeta primers. Assay used: immunoSEQ multiplex PCR; TCRdb lists only in-frame clones, some missing. The table lists 75,000 to 95,000 clones, less than 80% of them singletons. What was sequenced was PBMCs. Source of these receptors: a woman between 50 and 59 years old in good health and CMV-seropositive.

The chain combines TRBV28 with TRBJ1-5; weak D call: TRBD1 (5 bases). Germline V CDR1 and CDR2: MDHEN, SYDVKM. CDR3 length: 13 amino acids. V lost 2 bases and J 9 bases, leaving 11 bases between the germline ends. The chain's CDR3 is CASSLTGQGPQHF. The CDR3 bases are TGTGCCAGCAGTTTAACAGGTCAGGGGCCCCAGCATTTT.

This chain joins TRBV29-1 and TRBJ2-7; tentatively, D is TRBD1 (5 bases). CDR3 length: 13 residues. Looked up from germline, CDR1 is SQVTM and CDR2 is ANQGSEA. V was shortened by 0 bases and J by 1 base, with 7 bases between the two germline ends. CDR3 protein: CSVEDRQSYEQYF. The CDR3 region has the DNA TGCAGCGTTGAAGATCGACAGTCCTACGAGCAGTACTTC.

The rearrangement joins TRBV7-8 to TRBJ1-6; possibly TRBD1 for D (6 bases). Germline V gene lookup returns CDR1 SGHVS and CDR2 FQNEAQ. Trimming left V 10 bases short and J 0 bases short, with 16 bases between. This CDR3 has 16 amino acids. CDR3 residues: CATRTALSSYNSPLHF. The CDR3 DNA follows: TGTGCCACGCGGACAGCCCTGAGCTCCTATAATTCACCCCTCCACTTT.

The V gene is TRBV9, the J gene TRBJ1-5; no reliable D call. This CDR3 is 14 amino acids long. The V end lost 0 bases, the J end lost 7 bases, and 11 bases lay between the germline ends. Germline values: CDR1 SGDLS, CDR2 YYNGEE. The CDR3 DNA is TGTGCCAGCAGCGTAGAGGAGGGTCCCCAGCCCCAGCATTTT. Translation gives CASSVEEGPQPQHF.

This clone was found a few times. The genes are TRBV28 and TRBJ1-1, with D uncertain. Trimming stripped 2 bases from V and 3 bases from J, with 13 bases between. The CDR3 extends over 15 amino acids. Germline assignment: CDR1 MDHEN and CDR2 SYDVKM. CDR3 nucleotide sequence: TGTGCCAGCAGTTTAGAGAGGATGTCGTACACTGAAGCTTTCTTT. It codes for CASSLERMSYTEAFF. Using reference TRBV28 and TRBJ1-1 for the parts outside the CDR3, the full variable domain is DVKVTQSSRYLVKRTGEKVFLECVQDMDHENMFWYRQDPGLGLRLIYFSYDVKMKEKGDIPEGYSVSREKKERFSLILESASTNQTSMYLCASSLERMSYTEAFFGQGTRLTVV.

With regard to this clone: Other DNA sequences within the sample encode an identical CDR3. This rearrangement joins TRBV7-9 to TRBJ1-2, with D perhaps TRBD1 (5 bases). The CDR3 covers 12 residues. From germline, CDR1 is SEHNR and CDR2 FQNEAQ (reference sequence). The V and J ends lost 3 bases and 5 bases respectively, with 7 bases between them. This chain's CDR3 is CASSLGGYGYTF. The CDR3, as DNA: TGTGCCAGCAGCTTGGGGGGATATGGCTACACCTTC.

This rearrangement joins TRBV6-1 to TRBJ1-4; weak D call: TRBD1 (6 bases). This CDR3 is 15 amino acids long. The ends were cut back, 5 bases at V and 6 bases at J, with 16 bases in the middle. Germline loops: CDR1 MNHNS, CDR2 SASEGT. CDR3 coding DNA: TGTGCCAGCAGTCCAAACAGGGCAGGGGATGAAAAACTGTTTTTT. This translates into CASSPNRAGDEKLFF.

This chain connects TRBV28 to TRBJ1-4, with 8 positions matching TRBD1. CDR3 size: 17 residues. After removal of 6 bases from V and 10 bases from J, the junction contained 19 bases not matched to a gene. Germline V gives CDR1 MDHEN, CDR2 SYDVKM. This CDR3 is CASSREFFGQGFGKLFF. DNA for the CDR3: TGTGCCAGCAGCCGTGAGTTTTTTGGACAGGGTTTCGGAAAACTGTTTTTT.

This clone was detected many times. The chain couples TRBV5-8 to TRBJ2-3, with 7 bases identical to TRBD2. The CDR3 spans 16 residues. Germline V CDR1 and CDR2: SGHTS, YDEGEE. V shed 4 bases, J shed 0 bases, and the junction held 8 bases outside the gene matches. In DNA form, the CDR3 reads TGTGCCAGCAGCCCCTCAGCGGGGTCTAGCACAGATACGCAGTATTTT. Translating it yields CASSPSAGSSTDTQYF.

The chain carries TRBV5-4 and TRBJ1-2, with 7 bases fitting TRBD1. Germline V lookup: CDR1 SGHNT, CDR2 YYREEE (reference sequence). Trimming took 2 bases from V and 4 from J; bases not matched to a gene: 5. The CDR3 has 14 amino acids. The CDR3 loop reads CASSFRGSGYGYTF. The CDR3 DNA is TGTGCCAGCAGCTTCAGGGGGTCTGGCTATGGCTACACCTTC.

The chain is built from TRBV5-6 and TRBJ2-2; 8 bases are a match to TRBD1. Germline trimming cut 4 bases from V and 7 bases from J; bases unmatched to any gene: 12. The CDR3 has 16 amino acids. Per the germline V gene, CDR1 is SGHDT and CDR2 is YYEEEE. CDR3 in DNA: TGTGCCAGCAGCGGCCTACAGGGGGATTTGGTCGGGGAGCTGTTTTTT. Translation: CASSGLQGDLVGELFF.

This clone was counted once. The chain links TRBV27 to TRBJ2-2, with 7 nucleotides matching TRBD1. Germline assignment: CDR1 MNHEY and CDR2 SMNVEV (reference sequence). Unmatched junction bases numbered 10, after V lost 5 bases and J lost 4 bases. CDR3 length: 16 amino acids. CDR3 loop: CASSPTDRSITGELFF. The CDR3, as DNA: TGTGCCAGCAGTCCAACGGACAGGTCCATCACCGGGGAGCTGTTTTTT.

The rearrangement links TRBV14 to TRBJ1-1; possible D gene TRBD1, 6 bases. CDR1 and CDR2 from the germline V gene are SGHDN and FVKESK. The CDR3 contains 13 residues. V lost 4 bases to trimming and J lost 2 bases, with 8 bases between them. The CDR3 reads CASSLQGNTEAFF. As DNA, the CDR3 is TGTGCCAGCAGCCTACAGGGTAACACTGAAGCTTTCTTT.

The V and J genes are TRBV29-1 and TRBJ2-1, with 13 nucleotides matching TRBD2. CDR1 and CDR2 from the germline V gene are SQVTM and ANQGSEA. Trimming took 7 bases from V and 4 from J; bases not matched to a gene: 13. The CDR3 runs to 17 residues. The CDR3 loop is CSAVTSGGSSSYNEQFF. In nucleotides, the CDR3 is TGCAGCGCTGTGACTAGCGGGGGGTCATCGAGTTACAATGAGCAGTTCTTC.

The J gene is TRBJ2-1, the V gene TRBV13; 7 nucleotides align to TRBD2. The CDR3 is made up of 16 amino acids. Germline V gene data show CDR1 as PRHDT and CDR2 as FYEKMQ (reference sequence). V shed 5 bases, J shed 7 bases, and the junction held 14 bases outside the gene matches. This chain's CDR3 is CASSRRSGVSGNEQFF. CDR3 DNA: TGTGCCAGCAGCCGACGGAGCGGGGTGTCTGGTAATGAGCAGTTCTTC.

V is TRBV19 and J is TRBJ1-1; 8 nucleotides align to TRBD1. After removal of 3 bases from V and 6 bases from J, the junction contained 9 bases not matched to a gene. This CDR3 has 15 amino acids. The V gene's germline CDR1 is LNHDA and CDR2 SQIVND (reference sequence). The CDR3 nucleotides are TGTGCCAGTAGTATGCGGGGACAGGTTCACGCTGAAGCTTTCTTT. It codes for CASSMRGQVHAEAFF.

The chain is built from TRBV11-2 and TRBJ1-1; D is possibly TRBD1 (5 bases). The ends were cut back, 3 bases at V and 1 base at J, with 9 bases in the middle. From germline, CDR1 is SGHAT and CDR2 FQNNGV. The CDR3 covers 14 residues. DNA of the CDR3: TGTGCCAGCAGCTTGGGACTCGCGAACACTGAAGCTTTCTTT. This gives the protein CASSLGLANTEAFF.

This chain links TRBV19 with TRBJ2-7; D is perhaps TRBD1 (6 bases). V dropped 8 bases and J dropped 1 base, with 18 bases sitting between them. This CDR3 comprises 15 residues. Germline V gene lookup returns CDR1 LNHDA and CDR2 SQIVND (reference sequence). CDR3 loop: CASSEGTLPSYEQYF. CDR3 nucleotides: TGTGCCAGTTCTGAAGGGACACTGCCTTCCTACGAGCAGTACTTC. The variable domain in full, completed from reference TRBV19 and TRBJ2-7, reads DGGITQSPKYLFRKEGQNVTLSCEQNLNHDAMYWYRQDPGQGLRLIYYSQIVNDFQKGDIAEGYSVSREKKESFPLTVTSAQKNPTAFYLCASSEGTLPSYEQYFGPGTRLTVT.

This clone was seen a single time. The chain recombines TRBV7-2 with TRBJ2-1, with D possibly being TRBD2 (5 bases). CDR1 and CDR2 from the germline V gene are SGHTA and FQGNSA. The CDR3 runs 14 residues. Between the trimmed V and J ends, which lost 4 bases and 7 bases, there was a span of 14 bases. CDR3 sequence reads: CASSSDHSGNEQFF. In DNA, the CDR3 is TGTGCCAGCAGCTCAGATCACAGCGGTAATGAGCAGTTCTTC. Using reference TRBV7-2 and TRBJ2-1 for the parts outside the CDR3, the full variable domain is GAGVSQSPSNKVTEKGKDVELRCDPISGHTALYWYRQSLGQGLEFLIYFQGNSAPDKSGLPSDRFSAERTGGSVSTLTIQRTQQEDSAVYLCASSSDHSGNEQFFGPGTRLTVL.

The chain is built from TRBV6-5 and TRBJ1-2; tentative D call: TRBD1 (5 bases). Germline CDR1 is MNHEY and CDR2 is SVGAGI. V lost 6 bases, J lost 1 base, and 15 bases lay in between. This CDR3 is 15 amino acids long. CDR3 loop: CASSLGGFNNYGYTF. The CDR3 DNA is TGTGCCAGCAGCCTCGGGGGTTTCAATAACTATGGCTACACCTTC.

The chain is built from TRBV7-2 and TRBJ1-4; TRBD1 matches 10 bases. J lost 12 bases, V lost 5 bases, and 9 bases had no gene match. Germline loops: CDR1 SGHTA, CDR2 FQGNSA. This CDR3 contains 14 residues. CDR3 nucleotides: TGTGCCAGCAGCGAATCGGGACAGGGGCAGGAACTGTTTTTT. Its translation is CASSESGQGQELFF.

This clone was recorded a few times. The rearrangement links TRBV7-3 to TRBJ1-1; 9 nucleotides align to TRBD1. The CDR3 spans 15 residues. V dropped 4 bases and J dropped 5; count of bases not matched to a gene: 8. The germline gives CDR1 SGHTA, CDR2 FQGTGA. The CDR3 coding sequence is TGTGCCAGCAGCTACTCGACAGGGGGATTAACTGAAGCTTTCTTT. Its protein product is CASSYSTGGLTEAFF.

DNA of the CDR3: TGTGCCAGCAGCTTTCTCGCTAGCGCCACAGATACGCAGTATTTT. It codes for CASSFLASATDTQYF. The chain joins TRBV7-6 to TRBJ2-3; a possible D gene is TRBD2 (6 bases). Trimming pared 3 bases from V and 2 bases from J, leaving 12 bases between. Germline V gives CDR1 SGHVS, CDR2 FNYEAQ. The CDR3 covers 15 residues.